Sequencing of this T cell receptor (beta chain) was carried out in a study of OX40 agonist ivuxolimab in advanced cancers. The CDR3 has 15 residues. Trimming removed 2 bases from V and 3 bases from J; junction bases left unmatched: 8. Germline values: CDR1 GTSNPN, CDR2 SVGIG (reference sequence). A remark on this clone: Its antigen is still unknown.

Whole-study results and caveats: Expanded clones tended on average to be more numerous among CD8+ T cells than CD4+.

The repertoire was sequenced with immunoSEQ multiplex PCR; TCRdb's copy has only in-frame clones and lacks some. Altogether 20,000 to 25,000 clones are present, approximately 87% being singletons, with the ten largest covering 29%. This TCR came from an adult with an advanced solid tumor such as melanoma, head and neck, liver or kidney cancer. The specimen was CD4+ or CD8+ T cells sorted from blood, collected in a trial of the OX40 agonist ivuxolimab. The chain joins TRBV30 to TRBJ2-3; 7 nucleotides match TRBD2. CDR3: CAWSMGSGKTDTQYF. Here the CDR3 DNA reads TGTGCCTGGAGTATGGGGAGCGGGAAGACAGATACGCAGTATTTT.